The subject of this entry is one T cell receptor (beta chain). The antigen this receptor binds is unknown. Base qualities are not at hand, and no much larger clone is one base apart. This sample is drawn from a study of T-cell reconstitution after alpha-beta-depleted transplantation in children listed by TCRdb under 2016. About the study as a whole: The study quantitatively tracked T-cell immune reconstitution after TCRalphabeta/CD19-depleted allogeneic hematopoietic cell transplantation in children using TCR repertoire profiling.

Library generation was performed with PCR. Reads for this sample came from an Illumina HiSeq 2500. TCR library preparation used molecular barcoding, with unique molecular identifiers applied to normalize quantification of the TCRbeta repertoire. TCRdb handled the public reads itself, with Q25 trimming in fastp and clone calling in MiXCR, and kept productive beta chains. Identical CDR3 protein sequences are pooled into one entry, listed with their most common genes and DNA. The table for this sample lists about half a million distinct CDR3 sequences; under 15% of them were counted only once. The ten largest clones add up to roughly 5.4% of the sample. Trimming at the junction amounts to 5 bases on V and 4 bases on J, and the germline ends lie 12 bases apart. The germline V gene (reference sequence) specifies DFQATT as CDR1 and SNEGSKA as CDR2. The CDR3 spans 13 residues, from the cysteine through the phenylalanine. The retained sequence is limited to the CDR3, 39 bases, with the frame set at the first base.

The sequenced sample was PBMCs from the stem cell graft donor, obtained from the stem cell graft. The sequence was obtained from a human donor who donated a stem cell graft to a child with combined immunodeficiency. The sequence joins TRBV20-1 to TRBJ2-1; the D segment could be TRBD1, given 7 matching bases. The CDR3 protein: CSAGGTAYNEQFF. At the DNA level, the sequence is TGCAGTGCTGGCGGGACAGCATACAATGAGCAGTTCTTC.